Below are 32 T cell receptor beta chains sequenced from a single sample in a study of blood T cells in healthy people across ages. For the second PCR, which ran for roughly 6 to 11 cycles, a sample-barcoded 5' primer and a J-beta primer mix were used. Each CDR3 protein gets one entry after TCRdb re-called the 5' RACE reads with MiXCR. The repertoire holds about 1,500,000 distinct CDR3 sequences, with approximately 28% as singletons. Sequencing used blood. All receptors come from a woman between 25 and 40 years old in good health.

Comments on this clonotype: This may be a read error, as it is one base from a much larger clone. V and J are TRBV5-1 and TRBJ2-7; the D gene is possibly TRBD1 (6 bases). The CDR3 length is 15 residues. CDR1 SGHRS and CDR2 YFSETQ come from the germline V gene. For the CDR3, the DNA is TGCGCCAGCAGCTTGATGGTGACAGGAAAATACGGGCAGTACTTC. Protein product: CASSLMVTGKYGQYF.

This chain uses TRBV14 with TRBJ2-3; D might be TRBD2 (6 bases). Trimming left V 0 bases short and J 6 bases short, with 16 bases between. Germline V lookup: CDR1 SGHDN, CDR2 FVKESK. The CDR3 is made up of 16 amino acids. CDR3 sequence reads: CASSQDRGLRGDTQYF. CDR3 bases: TGTGCCAGCAGCCAAGATAGGGGACTCCGGGGGGATACGCAGTATTTT.

The genes are TRBV14 and TRBJ2-5; perhaps TRBD2 as D (5 bases). Germline lookup yields CDR1 SGHDN and CDR2 FVKESK. The CDR3 runs 14 residues. Trimming pared 3 bases from V and 11 bases from J, leaving 19 bases between. The DNA for the CDR3 is TGTGCCAGCAGCCAGACCCGGGGATACAATGAGCAGTACTTC. Amino acid sequence: CASSQTRGYNEQYF.

This clonotype has only a few counts. This chain links TRBV6-5 with TRBJ2-2; 9 nucleotides agree with TRBD2. CDR3 size: 17 residues. Trimming at V came to 0 bases and at J to 2 bases, leaving 4 bases not matched to a gene. Germline-derived CDR1 and CDR2 are MNHEY and SVGAGI. CDR3 protein: CASSYSTSGPNTGELFF. Here the CDR3 DNA reads TGTGCCAGCAGTTACTCGACTAGCGGACCTAACACCGGGGAGCTGTTTTTT.

This clonotype was seen a few times. The chain couples TRBV20-1 to TRBJ2-3; D not certain. The length of the CDR3 is 16 residues. Germline values: CDR1 DFQATT, CDR2 SNEGSKA (reference sequence). V lost 0 bases to trimming and J lost 6 bases, with 19 bases between them. The chain's CDR3 is CSARDYGRPSLDTQYF. The CDR3 coding sequence is TGCAGTGCTAGAGATTACGGCCGGCCCTCTCTGGATACGCAGTATTTT.

This clonotype appeared a few times. This chain joins TRBV29-1 and TRBJ1-4; possibly TRBD1 for D (6 bases). With 6 bases removed from V and 7 bases from J, the gap between germline ends came to 15 bases. CDR1 and CDR2 (germline): SQVTM, ANQGSEA. This CDR3 comprises 13 residues. CDR3 DNA sequence: TGCAGCGTATCGGGGGCGGAGGGTGAAAAACTGTTTTTT. This encodes CSVSGAEGEKLFF. The complete variable domain, with remaining parts taken from reference TRBV29-1 and TRBJ1-4, reads SAVISQKPSRDICQRGTSLTIQCQVDSQVTMMFWYRQQPGQSLTLIATANQGSEATYESGFVIDKFPISRPNLTFSTLTVSNMSPEDSSIYLCSVSGAEGEKLFFGSGTQLSVL.

As for this clonotype: This may stem from a read error, because a much larger clone lies one nucleotide away. The rearrangement links TRBV12-3 or TRBV12-4 to TRBJ1-1; the D is unclear. CDR3 size: 14 residues. The CDR3 is CPSSSQGMNTEAFF. The CDR3 DNA follows: TGTCCCAGCAGCTCCCAAGGGATGAACACTGAAGCTTTCTTT.

This sequence joins TRBV3-1 and TRBJ2-5; D is tentatively TRBD1 or TRBD2 (6 bases each). The CDR3 sequence is 14 residues long. Between the trimmed V and J ends, which lost 2 bases and 5 bases, there was a span of 12 bases. In germline, CDR1 is LGHDT, CDR2 YNNKEL (reference sequence). CDR3 sequence: CASSQWGAGETQYF. CDR3 coding DNA: TGTGCCAGCAGCCAATGGGGGGCGGGGGAGACCCAGTACTTC.

This chain connects TRBV29-1 to TRBJ2-1; TRBD2 matches at 10 bases. In germline, CDR1 is SQVTM, CDR2 ANQGSEA. There are 17 residues in the CDR3. V shed 4 bases, J shed 7 bases, and the junction held 16 bases outside the gene matches. Written as DNA, the CDR3 is TGCAGCGTTGTTGGGATAGCGGGGGGCCCTCAGGGAAATGAGCAGTTCTTC. Translating gives CSVVGIAGGPQGNEQFF.

The chain is built from TRBV6-6 and TRBJ2-3; the D is unclear. The germline V and J ends were trimmed by 2 bases and 4 bases, with 4 bases remaining between them. The CDR3 runs to 12 residues. Germline V gene lookup returns CDR1 MNHNY and CDR2 SVGAGI (reference sequence). The CDR3 protein is CASSYIADTQYF. CDR3 DNA sequence: TGTGCCAGCAGTTACATTGCAGATACGCAGTATTTT.

The chain recombines TRBV3-1 with TRBJ2-5; possible D gene TRBD2, 5 bases. Germline V gene lookup returns CDR1 LGHDT and CDR2 YNNKEL (reference sequence). The CDR3 consists of 16 residues. Trimming took 5 bases from V and 1 from J, leaving 17 bases between them. CDR3 nucleotide sequence: TGTGCCAGCAGCTCCATTGCCGACGGACTCCAAGAGACCCAGTACTTC. Encoded protein: CASSSIADGLQETQYF.

About this clonotype itself: A much larger clone differs from this one at a single base, so this may be a read error. The V and J genes are TRBV29-1 and TRBJ2-7; possible D gene TRBD1, 6 bases. V was shortened by 7 bases and J by 2 bases, with 12 bases between the two germline ends. Germline CDR1 is SQVTM and CDR2 is ANQGSEA. There are 12 residues in the CDR3. The CDR3 region has the DNA TGCAGCGGTAGACAGGATGCCTACGAGCAGTACTTC. Protein sequence: CSGRQDAYEQYF.

The rearrangement uses TRBV15 and TRBJ1-1; D gene unclear. The germline CDR1 and CDR2 sequences are LNHNV and YYDKDF (reference sequence). CDR3 length: 13 residues. V lost 0 bases and J 0 bases, leaving 2 bases between the germline ends. This CDR3 is CATSRDLNTEAFF. CDR3 in DNA: TGTGCCACCAGCAGAGATCTGAACACTGAAGCTTTCTTT.

V gene TRBV6-2 or TRBV6-3 combines with J gene TRBJ2-4; D gene ambiguous. Deletions cut 5 bases from V and 13 bases from J, with 15 bases between. Per germline, CDR1 MNHEY and CDR2 SVGEGT. This CDR3 is built from 12 residues. The CDR3 bases are TGTGCCAGCAGTCCAGTCAGCTACAAGCAGTACTTC. Amino acids: CASSPVSYKQYF.

Note on this clonotype: An end of the junction does not agree with germline; a read error may underlie this. V usage is TRBV7-2 and J usage is TRBJ2-1; perhaps TRBD2 as D (6 bases). This CDR3 contains 11 residues. Per germline, CDR1 SGHTA and CDR2 FQGNSA. The CDR3 sequence: CAGSALGGQFF. As DNA, the CDR3 is TGTGCCGGCAGCGCACTGGGGGGGCAGTTCTTC.

The J gene is TRBJ1-1, the V gene TRBV29-1; tentative D call: TRBD1 (5 bases). The ends were cut back, 8 bases at V and 5 bases at J, with 15 bases in the middle. CDR3 length equals 12 residues. Germline CDR1 SQVTM, CDR2 ANQGSEA. CDR3 protein: CSPSSGGTEAFF. The DNA of the CDR3 is TGCAGCCCATCCTCGGGGGGGACTGAAGCTTTCTTT.

The rearrangement links TRBV10-2 to TRBJ2-7; tentatively, D is TRBD1 or TRBD2 (5 bases each). The CDR3 totals 12 residues. Trimming took 7 bases from V and 4 from J, leaving 11 bases between them. The germline CDR1 and CDR2 sequences are WSHSY and SAAADI. CDR3 in amino acids: CASTGPSYEQYF. CDR3 DNA sequence: TGCGCCAGCACGGGACCGAGTTACGAGCAGTACTTC.

This rearrangement joins TRBV12-3 or TRBV12-4 to TRBJ2-3, with TRBD1 matching over 12 bases. Losses at the gene ends were 6 bases for V and 8 bases for J; bases not matched to a gene: 15. This CDR3 has 17 amino acids. CDR3 amino acids: CASSSSPRDRGLGTQYF. CDR3 sequence (DNA): TGTGCCAGCAGCTCCTCCCCCCGGGACAGGGGGCTAGGTACGCAGTATTTT.

Concerning this clonotype: This may stem from a read error, because a much larger clone lies one nucleotide away. The gene calls are TRBV5-1 and TRBJ2-4; no firm D call. The V gene lost 4 bases and the J gene lost 13 bases, with 18 bases spanning the gap. The CDR3 extends over 13 amino acids. Germline-derived CDR1 and CDR2 are SGHRS and YFSETQ. CDR3 residues: CASSGVNEYGQYF. For the CDR3, the DNA is TGCGCCAGCAGCGGGGTAAACGAGTACGGGCAGTACTTC.

This clonotype has just one count. The chain recombines TRBV18 with TRBJ2-1, with D possibly matching TRBD1 (7 bases). CDR1 is KGHSH and CDR2 is LQKENI in the germline V gene. V was clipped by 2 bases and J by 5 bases, with 16 bases between them. The CDR3 totals 16 residues. The CDR3 is CASSPSRGASNNEQFF. The CDR3 DNA reads as TGTGCCAGCTCACCATCCAGGGGGGCCTCGAACAATGAGCAGTTCTTC.

The chain uses TRBV10-3 and TRBJ1-1, with a tentative D call TRBD1 (5 bases). The CDR3 has 15 residues. Germline lookup yields CDR1 ENHRY and CDR2 SYGVKD. V lost 5 bases and J 1 base, leaving 14 bases between the germline ends. CDR3 nucleotides: TGTGCCATCAGTCTTGGGGGAAATGGGAACACTGAAGCTTTCTTT. Its translation is CAISLGGNGNTEAFF.

This clonotype was recorded a few times. The chain employs TRBV6-5 and TRBJ2-7; 9 bases are shared with TRBD1. This CDR3 has 15 residues. Trimming took 0 bases from V and 4 from J; bases not matched to a gene: 4. Germline-derived CDR1 and CDR2 are MNHEY and SVGAGI. This chain's CDR3 is CASSYSDRGWYEQYF. The CDR3 region has the DNA TGTGCCAGCAGTTACTCGGACAGGGGATGGTACGAGCAGTACTTC.

The sample holds many counts of this clonotype. This chain links TRBV7-6 with TRBJ2-3, with no clear D. Germline CDR1 and CDR2: SGHVS and FNYEAQ. V was shortened by 5 bases and J by 7 bases, with 16 bases between the two germline ends. This CDR3 spans 14 amino acids. CDR3 loop: CASSPRGSMNTQYF. The CDR3 nucleotides are TGTGCCAGCAGCCCCCGCGGCTCTATGAATACGCAGTATTTT.

The V and J genes are TRBV27 and TRBJ1-4, with TRBD1 identical over 7 bases. Germline V gene sequence: CDR1 MNHEY, CDR2 SMNVEV (reference sequence). The CDR3 totals 14 residues. V was pared by 0 bases and J by 8 bases, with 3 bases of the junction left unmatched. The CDR3 DNA follows: TGTGCCAGCAGTTTATCAAGGGGGCGAGAAAAACTGTTTTTT. The encoded protein is CASSLSRGREKLFF.

This clonotype has just a few counts. V gene TRBV27 combines with J gene TRBJ1-2; 8 bases match TRBD1. The CDR3 has 17 residues. Per the germline V gene, CDR1 is MNHEY and CDR2 is SMNVEV (reference sequence). Losses at the gene ends were 5 bases for V and 4 bases for J; bases not matched to a gene: 15. The CDR3: CASSPIGQGAPSYGYTF. The CDR3 bases are TGTGCCAGCAGTCCGATCGGACAGGGCGCCCCCTCCTATGGCTACACCTTC.

V is TRBV5-1 and J is TRBJ2-7; the D gene is possibly TRBD1 (6 bases). Germline V CDR1 and CDR2: SGHRS, YFSETQ. Trimming took off 3 bases at V and 0 bases at J, with 13 bases between the two ends. The CDR3 consists of 15 residues. CDR3 amino acids: CASSSTDRSSYEQYF. The CDR3 DNA reads TGCGCCAGCAGCTCTACCGACAGGAGCTCCTACGAGCAGTACTTC.

This chain uses TRBV19 with TRBJ2-2; D gene uncertain. Germline V gives CDR1 LNHDA, CDR2 SQIVND (reference sequence). The V gene lost 7 bases and the J gene lost 1 base, with 4 bases spanning the gap. CDR3 size: 12 residues. DNA for the CDR3: TGTGCCAGTAACGGGAACACCGGGGAGCTGTTTTTT. Translating it yields CASNGNTGELFF.

In its sample, this clonotype was seen a few times. The chain couples TRBV20-1 to TRBJ1-2; 8 nucleotides align to TRBD1. This CDR3 region has 12 residues. Germline CDR1 is DFQATT and CDR2 is SNEGSKA (reference sequence). The V segment lost 6 bases and the J segment 6 bases; nucleotides outside the gene matches: 6. The CDR3 spells CSAYDRGDGYTF. CDR3 DNA sequence: TGCAGTGCCTACGACAGGGGAGATGGCTACACCTTC.

This clonotype was detected only a few times. The junction differs from germline at one of its ends, possibly a read error. The chain links TRBV20-1 to TRBJ1-2; 10 bases match TRBD1. Germline CDR1 DFQATT, CDR2 SNEGSKA (reference sequence). The CDR3 loop spans 14 amino acids. For the CDR3, the DNA is TGCAGTGCTATAGGGGACAGGGGTAACTATGGCCACACCTTC. The encoded protein is CSAIGDRGNYGHTF.

This clonotype has just a few counts. The chain is built from TRBV27 and TRBJ2-7, with 8 bases that match TRBD2. The V gene's germline CDR1 is MNHEY and CDR2 SMNVEV (reference sequence). The CDR3 contains 13 residues. After removal of 8 bases from V and 7 bases from J, the junction contained 10 bases not matched to a gene. CDR3 protein: CASLERGRREQYF. The CDR3 DNA reads as TGTGCCAGCCTCGAGCGGGGGAGGCGAGAGCAGTACTTC.

The chain joins TRBV5-1 to TRBJ2-2, with TRBD2 matching over 13 bases. The CDR3 has 16 amino acids. The germline CDR1 and CDR2 sequences are SGHRS and YFSETQ. With V trimmed by 3 bases and J by 7 bases, 6 bases remained unmatched. DNA for the CDR3: TGCGCCAGCAGCTCCGGACTAGCGGGAGCGGGCGGGGAGCTGTTTTTT. Translated: CASSSGLAGAGGELFF.

Points on this clonotype: A much larger clone differs from this one at a single base, so this may be a read error. The V and J genes are TRBV5-1 and TRBJ2-3; 9 bases fit TRBD2. The CDR3 is 15 amino acids. In germline, CDR1 is SGHRS, CDR2 YFSETQ. CDR3: CASSQTGTSTGTQYF. DNA for the CDR3: TGCGCCAGCAGCCAGACAGGGACTAGCACAGGTACGCAGTATTTT.